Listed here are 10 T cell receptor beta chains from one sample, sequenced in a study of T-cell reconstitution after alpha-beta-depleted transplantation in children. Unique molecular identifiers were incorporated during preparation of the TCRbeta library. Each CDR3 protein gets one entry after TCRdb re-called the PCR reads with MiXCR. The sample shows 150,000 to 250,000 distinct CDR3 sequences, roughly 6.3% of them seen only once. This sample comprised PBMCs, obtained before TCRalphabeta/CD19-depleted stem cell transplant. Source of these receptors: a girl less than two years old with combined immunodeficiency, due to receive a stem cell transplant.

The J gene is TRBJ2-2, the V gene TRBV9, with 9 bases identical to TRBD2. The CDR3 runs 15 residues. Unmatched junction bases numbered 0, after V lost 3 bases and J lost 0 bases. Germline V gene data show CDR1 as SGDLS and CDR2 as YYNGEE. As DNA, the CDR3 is TGTGCCAGCAGCGCTAGCGGGACGAACACCGGGGAGCTGTTTTTT. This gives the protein CASSASGTNTGELFF.

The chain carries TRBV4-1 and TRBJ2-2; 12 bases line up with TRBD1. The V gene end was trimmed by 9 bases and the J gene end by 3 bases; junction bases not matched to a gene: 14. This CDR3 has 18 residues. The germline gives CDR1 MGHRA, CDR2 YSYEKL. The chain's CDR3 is CARSFPGQGAKDTGELFF. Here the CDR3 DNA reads TGCGCCAGGAGCTTCCCGGGACAGGGGGCGAAGGACACCGGGGAGCTGTTTTTT.

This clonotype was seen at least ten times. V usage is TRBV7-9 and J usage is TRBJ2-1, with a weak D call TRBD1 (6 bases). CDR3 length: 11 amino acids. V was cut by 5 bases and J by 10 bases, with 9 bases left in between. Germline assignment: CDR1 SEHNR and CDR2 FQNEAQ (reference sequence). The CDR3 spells CASSQGFEQFF. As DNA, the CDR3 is TGTGCCAGCAGCCAGGGGTTCGAGCAGTTCTTC.

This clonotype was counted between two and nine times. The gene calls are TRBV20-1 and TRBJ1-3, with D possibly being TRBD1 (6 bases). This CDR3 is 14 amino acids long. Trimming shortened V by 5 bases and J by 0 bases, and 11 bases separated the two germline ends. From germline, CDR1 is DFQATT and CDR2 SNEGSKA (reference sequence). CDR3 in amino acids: CSALFRGSGNTIYF. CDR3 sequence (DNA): TGCAGTGCTTTGTTCAGGGGCTCTGGAAACACCATATATTTT.

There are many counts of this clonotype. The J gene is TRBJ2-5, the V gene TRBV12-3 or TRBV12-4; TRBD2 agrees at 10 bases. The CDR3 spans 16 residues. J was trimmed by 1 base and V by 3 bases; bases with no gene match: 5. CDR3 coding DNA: TGTGCCAGCAGTTTCCTAGCGGGGGATCTCCAAGAGACCCAGTACTTC. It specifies CASSFLAGDLQETQYF.

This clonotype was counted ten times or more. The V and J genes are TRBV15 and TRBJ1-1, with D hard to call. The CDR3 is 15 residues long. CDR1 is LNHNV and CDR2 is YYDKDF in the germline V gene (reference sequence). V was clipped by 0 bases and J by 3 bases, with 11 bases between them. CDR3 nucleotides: TGTGCCACCAGCAGAGAACATGAGGGCGACACTGAAGCTTTCTTT. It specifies CATSREHEGDTEAFF.

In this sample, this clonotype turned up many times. The CDR3 is CASSFTSRGGNEQFF. The CDR3 nucleotides read TGTGCCAGCAGCTTTACATCTAGAGGGGGCAATGAGCAGTTCTTC. The rearrangement links TRBV7-9 to TRBJ2-1, with D maybe TRBD1 (6 bases). Per the germline V gene, CDR1 is SEHNR and CDR2 is FQNEAQ (reference sequence). With 3 bases removed from V and 6 bases from J, the gap between germline ends came to 15 bases. The CDR3 consists of 15 residues.

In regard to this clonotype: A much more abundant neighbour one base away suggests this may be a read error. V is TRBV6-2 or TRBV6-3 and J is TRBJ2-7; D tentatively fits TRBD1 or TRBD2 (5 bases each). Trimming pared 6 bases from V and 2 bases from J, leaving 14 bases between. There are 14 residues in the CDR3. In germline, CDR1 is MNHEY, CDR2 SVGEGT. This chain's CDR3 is CASSLSGATYEQYF. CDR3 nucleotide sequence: TGTGCCAGCAGCCTTTCCGGGGCAACCTACGAGCAGTACTTC.

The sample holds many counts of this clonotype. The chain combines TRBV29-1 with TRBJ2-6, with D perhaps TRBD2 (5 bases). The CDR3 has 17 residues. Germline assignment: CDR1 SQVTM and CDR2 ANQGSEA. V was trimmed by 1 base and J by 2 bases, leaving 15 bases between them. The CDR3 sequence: CSVEVEGIEAGANVLTF. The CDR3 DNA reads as TGCAGCGTTGAAGTTGAGGGAATAGAGGCTGGGGCCAACGTCCTGACTTTC. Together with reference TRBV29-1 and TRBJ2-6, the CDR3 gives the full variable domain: SAVISQKPSRDICQRGTSLTIQCQVDSQVTMMFWYRQQPGQSLTLIATANQGSEATYESGFVIDKFPISRPNLTFSTLTVSNMSPEDSSIYLCSVEVEGIEAGANVLTFGAGSRLTVL.

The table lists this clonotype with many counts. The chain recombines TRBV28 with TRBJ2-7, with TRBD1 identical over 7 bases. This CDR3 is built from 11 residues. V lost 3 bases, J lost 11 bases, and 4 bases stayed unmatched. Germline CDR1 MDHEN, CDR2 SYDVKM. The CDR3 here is CASSFLGQEYF. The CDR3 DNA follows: TGTGCCAGCAGTTTCTTAGGACAGGAGTACTTC. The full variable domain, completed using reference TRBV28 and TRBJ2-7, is DVKVTQSSRYLVKRTGEKVFLECVQDMDHENMFWYRQDPGLGLRLIYFSYDVKMKEKGDIPEGYSVSREKKERFSLILESASTNQTSMYLCASSFLGQEYFGPGTRLTVT.